This TCR beta chain comes out of a study of blood T cells in healthy people across ages. This clonotype was detected once. The second PCR ran about 6 to 11 cycles with a sample-barcoded 5' primer and J-beta primers. MiXCR, applied by TCRdb to the 5' RACE reads, yields one record per CDR3 protein. Altogether approximately 1,700,000 distinct CDR3 sequences are present, 35% to 50% being singletons, with the ten largest covering more than 20%. CDR3 length: 18 amino acids. The V end was cut by 0 bases, the J end by 4 bases, with 22 bases between. Germline V CDR1 and CDR2: SGHRS, YFSETQ. This chain connects TRBV5-1 to TRBJ1-2, with D maybe TRBD1 (6 bases). The source of this sequence is a human donor in good health. The sample was blood. The CDR3: CASSLDPRDTPFPYGYTF. For the CDR3, the DNA is TGCGCCAGCAGCTTGGACCCTCGGGACACACCTTTTCCCTATGGCTACACCTTC.